This entry lists 24 T cell receptor beta chains sequenced from one sample in a study of OX40 agonist ivuxolimab in advanced cancers. TCRdb's copy holds only in-frame clones and misses some; the assay was immunoSEQ multiplex PCR. The table has 55,000 to 85,000 clones, roughly 92% seen once; the top ten hold about 7.1%. The sample in question was CD4+ or CD8+ T cells sorted from blood, obtained in a trial of the OX40 agonist ivuxolimab. The receptors derive from an adult with an advanced solid tumor such as melanoma, head and neck, liver or kidney cancer.

The chain carries TRBV10-3 and TRBJ1-4; D possibly corresponds to TRBD1 (5 bases). Trimming took off 3 bases at V and 3 bases at J, with 11 bases between the two ends. Per germline, CDR1 ENHRY and CDR2 SYGVKD. The CDR3 has 15 residues. For the CDR3, the DNA is TGTGCCATCAGTGATGGGGGAAGAGCTAATGAAAAACTGTTTTTT. This translates into CAISDGGRANEKLFF.

The chain joins TRBV7-9 to TRBJ1-2; weak D call: TRBD1 (5 bases). V lost 1 base and J 2 bases, leaving 11 bases between the germline ends. Germline V gives CDR1 SEHNR, CDR2 FQNEAQ (reference sequence). There are 15 residues in the CDR3. CDR3 loop: CASSLVGVQNYGYTF. In DNA form, the CDR3 reads TGTGCCAGCAGCTTAGTGGGGGTACAGAACTATGGCTACACCTTC. The variable domain in full, with the rest retrieved from reference TRBV7-9 and TRBJ1-2, is DTGVSQNPRHKITKRGQNVTFRCDPISEHNRLYWYRQTLGQGPEFLTYFQNEAQLEKSRLLSDRFSAERPKGSFSTLEIQRTEQGDSAMYLCASSLVGVQNYGYTFGSGTRLTVV.

The CDR3 bases are TGTGCCTGGTCGACAGACTACGAGCAGTACTTC. Its translation is CAWSTDYEQYF. This chain joins TRBV30 and TRBJ2-7, with D perhaps TRBD1 (5 bases). Germline V gives CDR1 GTSNPN, CDR2 SVGIG (reference sequence). This CDR3 has 11 residues. The V gene lost 5 bases and the J gene lost 3 bases, with 8 bases spanning the gap.

This chain uses TRBV7-9 with TRBJ2-7; 10 bases match TRBD2. The germline V gene has CDR1 SEHNR and CDR2 FQNEAQ (reference sequence). V shed 4 bases and J 8 bases; nucleotides not matched to a gene: 17. The CDR3 extends over 17 amino acids. This CDR3 is CASSSPSGASGGLQQYF. The DNA of the CDR3 is TGTGCCAGCAGCTCCCCGTCGGGCGCTAGCGGGGGCTTGCAGCAGTACTTC.

The chain has TRBV4-1 and TRBJ2-1; 10 bases agree with TRBD2. Germline assignment: CDR1 MGHRA and CDR2 YSYEKL. The CDR3 is 16 amino acids. V trimming: 3 bases; J trimming: 7 bases; junction bases outside the gene matches: 9. CDR3 DNA: TGCGCCAGCAGCCACGGAGCGGGGGGGCCGAATAATGAGCAGTTCTTC. Translating gives CASSHGAGGPNNEQFF.

V gene TRBV19 combines with J gene TRBJ1-4; D unresolved. V was pared by 3 bases and J by 7 bases, with 18 bases between. The CDR3 has 16 residues. Germline V gene data show CDR1 as LNHDA and CDR2 as SQIVND (reference sequence). The CDR3 spells CASSIGTATWGEKLFF. The CDR3 region has the DNA TGTGCCAGTAGTATTGGTACGGCTACTTGGGGTGAAAAACTGTTTTTT.

The chain carries TRBV5-5 and TRBJ2-3; the match to TRBD2 covers 10 bases. Germline V lookup: CDR1 SGHKS, CDR2 YYEKEE (reference sequence). The trim removed 5 bases at V and 3 bases at J, leaving 3 bases unmatched. CDR3 size: 14 residues. The CDR3 protein is CASSNSGGTDTQYF. In DNA, the CDR3 is TGTGCCAGCAGTAATAGCGGGGGGACAGATACGCAGTATTTT.

The rearrangement joins TRBV11-2 to TRBJ2-7; TRBD2 matches 7 bases. The germline V gene has CDR1 SGHAT and CDR2 FQNNGV. Trimming removed 1 base from V and 3 bases from J; junction bases left unmatched: 0. There are 13 residues in the CDR3. In DNA form, the CDR3 reads TGTGCCAGCAGCTTAGGCGGGGGCTACGAGCAGTACTTC. Residues: CASSLGGGYEQYF.

The chain recombines TRBV15 with TRBJ2-3, with D unclear. The germline V and J ends were trimmed by 3 bases and 2 bases, with 6 bases remaining between them. CDR3 length: 13 residues. CDR1 and CDR2 from the germline V gene are LNHNV and YYDKDF (reference sequence). The CDR3 bases are TGTGCCACCAGCAGGAAGGCCACAGATACGCAGTATTTT. It is translated as CATSRKATDTQYF.

V usage is TRBV9 and J usage is TRBJ2-7, with 15 nucleotides matching TRBD2. The V and J ends lost 4 bases and 3 bases, in that order; junction bases with no gene match: 2. The CDR3 runs 15 residues. Germline loops: CDR1 SGDLS, CDR2 YYNGEE. CDR3 residues: CASSSGLAGGYEQYF. In DNA, the CDR3 is TGTGCCAGCAGCTCGGGACTAGCGGGGGGCTACGAGCAGTACTTC.

The chain employs TRBV19 and TRBJ2-7; possible D gene TRBD1, 5 bases. Germline V gene data show CDR1 as LNHDA and CDR2 as SQIVND (reference sequence). V was shortened by 5 bases and J by 3 bases, with 11 bases between the two germline ends. CDR3 length equals 13 residues. CDR3: CASSPGKGYEQYF. The CDR3 nucleotides read TGTGCCAGTAGTCCAGGGAAGGGCTACGAGCAGTACTTC.

This chain links TRBV5-6 with TRBJ2-1; D possibly corresponds to TRBD1 (6 bases). This CDR3 has 15 amino acids. V gave up 0 bases and J gave up 1 base, with 8 bases separating them. Germline CDR1 SGHDT, CDR2 YYEEEE. This CDR3 is CASSLEGGSYNEQFF. CDR3 bases: TGTGCCAGCAGCTTGGAAGGGGGATCCTACAATGAGCAGTTCTTC.

The chain links TRBV5-4 to TRBJ1-2; D gene unclear. With 2 bases removed from V and 7 bases from J, the gap between germline ends came to 15 bases. The V gene's germline CDR1 is SGHNT and CDR2 YYREEE (reference sequence). This CDR3 comprises 14 residues. CDR3 protein: CASSFYPQSGGYTF. The CDR3 DNA follows: TGTGCCAGCAGCTTTTACCCCCAATCAGGTGGCTACACCTTC.

The DNA of the CDR3 is TGCAGCGTTGTTGGTTGGGGCCCGCACCACTCTGGGGCCAACGTCCTGACTTTC. Its translation: CSVVGWGPHHSGANVLTF. The genes are TRBV29-1 and TRBJ2-6; TRBD1 is a possible D gene (5 bases). Trimming shortened V by 4 bases and J by 0 bases, and 19 bases separated the two germline ends. The CDR3 has 18 residues. In germline, CDR1 is SQVTM, CDR2 ANQGSEA.

This chain connects TRBV12-5 to TRBJ2-5, with 10 nucleotides matching TRBD2. The germline gives CDR1 LGHNT, CDR2 FRNRAP. The CDR3 runs 13 residues. V trimming: 7 bases; J trimming: 4 bases; junction bases outside the gene matches: 3. The CDR3 here is CASESGGAETQYF. Here the CDR3 DNA reads TGTGCTAGTGAAAGCGGGGGGGCAGAGACCCAGTACTTC. Full variable domain (outside the CDR3, taken from reference TRBV12-5 and TRBJ2-5): DARVTQTPRHKVTEMGQEVTMRCQPILGHNTVFWYRQTMMQGLELLAYFRNRAPLDDSGMPKDRFSAEMPDATLATLKIQPSEPRDSAVYFCASESGGAETQYFGPGTRLLVL.

The V gene is TRBV4-2, the J gene TRBJ2-7, with TRBD1 matching over 9 bases. The germline V gene has CDR1 LGHNA and CDR2 YNFKEQ. J gave up 5 bases and V 0 bases, and 11 bases lay outside the gene matches. The CDR3 is made up of 17 amino acids. Here the CDR3 DNA reads TGTGCCAGCAGCCAAGATGGGAACAGGGGGCTCTATGACGAGCAGTACTTC. Protein sequence: CASSQDGNRGLYDEQYF.

V is TRBV6-4 and J is TRBJ2-3, with 10 bases identical to TRBD1. The CDR3 is 14 residues long. Germline CDR1 reads MRHNA; CDR2 reads SNTAGT. Unmatched junction bases numbered 0, after V lost 2 bases and J lost 4 bases. The CDR3 loop reads CASSDGQGADTQYF. The CDR3 DNA reads TGTGCCAGCAGTGACGGACAGGGGGCAGATACGCAGTATTTT.

A remark on this clone: Other DNA sequences within the sample encode an identical CDR3. The rearrangement joins TRBV9 to TRBJ2-7; tentative D call: TRBD1 (6 bases). The germline V and J ends were trimmed by 0 bases and 3 bases, with 7 bases remaining between them. This CDR3 is built from 13 residues. Germline V CDR1 and CDR2: SGDLS, YYNGEE. In nucleotides, the CDR3 is TGTGCCAGCAGCGTAGTAGGGGGCTACGAGCAGTACTTC. Its translation: CASSVVGGYEQYF.

This chain joins TRBV29-1 and TRBJ1-2; possibly TRBD1 for D (6 bases). Germline values: CDR1 SQVTM, CDR2 ANQGSEA. The CDR3 length is 14 residues. V lost 7 bases and J 3 bases, leaving 18 bases between the germline ends. The CDR3 reads CSAYLGALDYGYTF. Here the CDR3 DNA reads TGCAGCGCCTACCTGGGGGCGTTGGACTATGGCTACACCTTC. The variable domain in full, completed from reference TRBV29-1 and TRBJ1-2, reads SAVISQKPSRDICQRGTSLTIQCQVDSQVTMMFWYRQQPGQSLTLIATANQGSEATYESGFVIDKFPISRPNLTFSTLTVSNMSPEDSSIYLCSAYLGALDYGYTFGSGTRLTVV.

The J gene is TRBJ2-2, the V gene TRBV9; D might be TRBD1 (7 bases). The CDR3 runs 15 residues. In germline, CDR1 is SGDLS, CDR2 YYNGEE. Trimming removed 0 bases at V and 7 bases at J, with 13 bases between. CDR3 nucleotides: TGTGCCAGCAGCGTAGTTGGAGGGGGCGACGGGGAGCTGTTTTTT. Protein sequence: CASSVVGGGDGELFF.

The rearrangement uses TRBV5-1 and TRBJ2-7, with D maybe TRBD1 (6 bases). Germline assignment: CDR1 SGHRS and CDR2 YFSETQ. V lost 4 bases to trimming and J lost 3 bases, with 23 bases between them. There are 17 residues in the CDR3. The CDR3 sequence is CASSTLLTGPRGYEQYF. In nucleotides, the CDR3 is TGCGCCAGCAGCACCCTCCTGACAGGCCCAAGGGGCTACGAGCAGTACTTC.

The V gene is TRBV7-6, the J gene TRBJ2-3, with D possibly TRBD2 on 6 matching bases. V lost 5 bases and J 4 bases, leaving 10 bases between the germline ends. Germline V gene data show CDR1 as SGHVS and CDR2 as FNYEAQ. This CDR3 contains 13 residues. CDR3 sequence: CASSTRLADTQYF. The CDR3 nucleotides read TGTGCCAGCAGCACCCGACTAGCAGATACGCAGTATTTT. Full variable domain (missing parts from reference TRBV7-6 and TRBJ2-3): GAGVSQSPRYKVTKRGQDVALRCDPISGHVSLYWYRQALGQGPEFLTYFNYEAQQDKSGLPNDRFSAERPEGSISTLTIQRTEQRDSAMYRCASSTRLADTQYFGPGTRLTVL.

This rearrangement joins TRBV4-3 to TRBJ2-7, with 11 bases that match TRBD1. The CDR3 runs 15 residues. CDR1 and CDR2 from the germline V gene are LGHNA and YSLEER. With V trimmed by 0 bases and J by 6 bases, 4 bases remained unmatched. The CDR3 DNA follows: TGCGCCAGCAGCCAAGACCCCGGGACAGGGGGCGAGCAGTACTTC. Its protein is CASSQDPGTGGEQYF.

With respect to this clone: A read error may account for a junction end that differs from germline. This sequence joins TRBV7-9 and TRBJ2-6; D call uncertain. Germline V CDR1 and CDR2: SEHNR, FQNEAQ (reference sequence). This CDR3 comprises 13 residues. DNA for the CDR3: TGTGCCAGCATCTTATCTGGGGCCAACGTCCTGACTTTC. This encodes CASILSGANVLTF.